This TCR beta chain was documented in a study of cytomegalovirus exposure and HLA in healthy donors. In the study overall: Approximately 170 million T cells yielded some 120 million unique TCR beta sequences in earlier analysis.

The primer mix had 60 Vbeta and 13 Jbeta primers. Measured with immunoSEQ multiplex PCR; TCRdb has only the in-frame clones, and not every one. The table lists roughly 100,000 clones, about 80% of them singletons. Germline CDR1 is MNHEY and CDR2 is SMNVEV (reference sequence). The CDR3 is 13 amino acids. V was shortened by 6 bases and J by 3 bases, with 11 bases between the two germline ends. This rearrangement joins TRBV27 to TRBJ2-5; no firm D call. The sequencing input was PBMCs. This TCR came from a man aged 35-49 years in good health and CMV-seronegative. CDR3: CASSQNREETQYF. The CDR3 DNA sequence: TGTGCCAGCAGCCAAAACAGAGAAGAGACCCAGTACTTC.